The present entry profiles one TCR beta chain with its context. Its antigen remains unidentified. This was a deep-level run. As originally analysed: Filtering differed, since immunoSEQ gave only junction sequences and no quality scores. This table comes from immunoSEQ multiplex PCR, and its TCRdb copy is limited to in-frame clones, with some not included. That table is the source of V, J and clone size, and D and trimming were worked out from the DNA. The repertoire consists of about 2 million clones, with about 95% occurring once and the leading ten covering 0.9% to 1.3%. Terminally differentiated effector memory CD45RA+ cells were excluded by CCR7 positive selection of CD45RO-negative cells. This specimen belongs to a study of shared clonotypes between healthy human individuals. Findings of the study overall: Sampling used blood alone; tissue repertoires probably differ. Rarefaction indicated that sorted-subset sequencing remained incomplete although depth was large.

The germline V and J ends were trimmed by 4 bases and 2 bases, with 4 bases remaining between them. This CDR3 is 11 amino acids long. The V gene's germline CDR1 is SGHRS and CDR2 YFSETQ. The chain combines TRBV5-1 with TRBJ2-7; D remains ambiguous. The TCR was taken from a young man in good health. The sequenced sample was naive CD8+ T cells sorted from blood. The CDR3 DNA reads as TGCGCCAGCAGCGGAACCTACGAGCAGTACTTC. Residues: CASSGTYEQYF. Variable domain in full (rest from reference TRBV5-1 and TRBJ2-7): KAGVTQTPRYLIKTRGQQVTLSCSPISGHRSVSWYQQTPGQGLQFLFEYFSETQRNKGNFPGRFSGRQFSNSRSEMNVSTLELGDSALYLCASSGTYEQYFGPGTRLTVT.